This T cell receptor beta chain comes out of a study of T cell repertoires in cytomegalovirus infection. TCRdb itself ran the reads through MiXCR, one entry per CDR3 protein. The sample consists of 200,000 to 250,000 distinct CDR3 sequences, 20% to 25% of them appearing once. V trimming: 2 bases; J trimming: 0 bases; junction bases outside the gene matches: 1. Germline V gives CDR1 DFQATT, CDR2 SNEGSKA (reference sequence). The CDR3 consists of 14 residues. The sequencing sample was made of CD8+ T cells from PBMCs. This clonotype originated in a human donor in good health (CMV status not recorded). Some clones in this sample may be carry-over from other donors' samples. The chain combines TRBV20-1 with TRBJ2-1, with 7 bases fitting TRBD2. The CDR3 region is CSARPSGSYNEQFF. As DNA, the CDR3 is TGCAGTGCTAGACCTAGCGGCTCCTACAATGAGCAGTTCTTC.